A selection of T cell receptor beta chains follows, all from one sample in a study of post-analysis software for immune sequencing data. TCRdb itself ran the PCR reads through MiXCR, one entry per CDR3 protein. The sample records hundreds of thousands of distinct CDR3 sequences, less than 45% being singletons. The sequencing input was blood. These TCRs come from a girl under 18 with multiple sclerosis. The CDR3 runs from the conserved cysteine through the conserved F or W. The D gene is left open where the match is weak. Only part of the rows carry a size: once, few, many, or a class if the clone is expanded.

v_gene: TRBV28; j_gene: TRBJ2-5; d_gene: TRBD2; abundance: .; CDR3aa: CASSLGSSGRGRETQYF; CDR3nt: TGTGCCAGCAGTTTAGGTTCTAGCGGGAGGGGAAGGGAGACCCAGTACTTC
v_gene: TRBV11-2; j_gene: TRBJ2-5; d_gene: .; abundance: .; CDR3aa: CASSFPGDGGETQYF; CDR3nt: TGTGCCAGCAGCTTTCCGGGAGATGGGGGAGAGACCCAGTACTTC
v_gene: TRBV5-1; j_gene: TRBJ2-7; d_gene: TRBD1; abundance: many; CDR3aa: CASSPTGTGVEQYF; CDR3nt: TGCGCCAGCAGCCCGACCGGGACAGGGGTCGAGCAGTACTTC
v_gene: TRBV11-2; j_gene: TRBJ2-1; d_gene: TRBD1; abundance: .; CDR3aa: CASSRDRADNEQFF; CDR3nt: TGTGCCAGCAGCCGGGACAGGGCCGACAATGAGCAGTTCTTC
v_gene: TRBV20-1; j_gene: TRBJ2-5; d_gene: TRBD2; abundance: .; CDR3aa: CSARLLIPRLAENQETQYF; CDR3nt: TGCAGTGCTAGATTACTTATACCTCGACTAGCGGAAAACCAAGAGACCCAGTACTTC
v_gene: TRBV20-1; j_gene: TRBJ1-2; d_gene: .; abundance: .; CDR3aa: CGGARSYGYTF; CDR3nt: TGCGGGGGAGCCAGGTCCTATGGCTACACCTTC
v_gene: TRBV28; j_gene: TRBJ1-6; d_gene: TRBD1; abundance: .; CDR3aa: CASSLRQGRRNSPLHF; CDR3nt: TGTGCCAGCAGTTTACGACAGGGCCGGAGGAATTCACCCCTCCACTTT
v_gene: TRBV6-5; j_gene: TRBJ2-1; d_gene: .; abundance: .; CDR3aa: CASSYDLEMSEQFF; CDR3nt: TGTGCCAGCAGTTACGACCTAGAAATGAGTGAGCAGTTCTTC
v_gene: TRBV6-1; j_gene: TRBJ2-5; d_gene: TRBD1; abundance: .; CDR3aa: CASSSDRVQETQYF; CDR3nt: TGTGCCAGCAGTTCCGACAGGGTCCAAGAGACCCAGTACTTC
v_gene: TRBV3-1; j_gene: TRBJ2-1; d_gene: .; abundance: .; CDR3aa: CASSQDPLGLAGVDEQFF; CDR3nt: TGTGCCAGCAGCCAAGATCCATTGGGTCTAGCAGGAGTGGATGAGCAGTTCTTC